The sequence of this T cell receptor (beta chain) was determined in a study of identical twins. This clonotype was recorded at least ten times. The junction differs from germline at one of its ends, possibly a read error. The germline gives CDR1 DFQATT, CDR2 SNEGSKA (reference sequence). This CDR3 region has 11 residues. Unique molecular identifiers were present on the cDNA, which also gained a universal primer site by template switching. TCRdb used MiXCR to reprocess the 5' RACE reads, holding one entry per CDR3 protein. The table shows 500,000 to 550,000 distinct CDR3 sequences, with around 20% occurring only once. Separately, the same data were catalogued under a study of T cells expressing NK-cell markers. That paper adds: The CD3+CD56-NKG2C+ fraction of a few donors was likewise dominated by these clonotypes.

Sequencing was done on a sample of CD4+ T cells sorted from blood. The clonotype was recovered from a woman aged 18-29 years in good health. The gene calls are TRBV20-1 and TRBJ2-1; D might be TRBD1 or TRBD2, each matching 5 bases. Here the CDR3 reads CSARRDPTTIF. In DNA form, the CDR3 reads TGCAGTGCTAGACGGGACCCGACTACGATCTTC.